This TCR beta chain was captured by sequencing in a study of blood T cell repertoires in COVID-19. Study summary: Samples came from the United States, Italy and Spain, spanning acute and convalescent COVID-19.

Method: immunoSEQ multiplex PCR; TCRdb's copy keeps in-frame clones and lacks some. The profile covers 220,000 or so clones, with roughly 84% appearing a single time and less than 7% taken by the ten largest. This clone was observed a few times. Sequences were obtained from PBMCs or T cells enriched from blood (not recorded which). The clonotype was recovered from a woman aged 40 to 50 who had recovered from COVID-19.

CDR3 amino acids: CATCLTQGSRVNTEAFF. In DNA form, the CDR3 reads TGTGCCACCTGCCTTACGCAGGGTTCCAGGGTGAACACTGAAGCTTTCTTT. The J gene is TRBJ1-1, the V gene TRBV15, with a tentative D call TRBD1 (5 bases). Germline assignment: CDR1 LNHNV and CDR2 YYDKDF (reference sequence). The CDR3 is 17 residues long. V lost 8 bases and J 0 bases, leaving 22 bases between the germline ends.